A single sample is the source of the 18 T cell receptor beta chains below, sequenced in a study of spatial heterogeneity in lung cancer. One entry per CDR3 protein results from TCRdb running MiXCR on the 5' RACE reads. In the table there are about 44,000 distinct CDR3 sequences, around 15% of which are singletons. Sample time point: sample taken at primary tumor resection. No cell sorting; template was whole RNA from tumor, lung tissue or PBMC. The sequenced sample was PBMCs, obtained at surgery. Receptors originate from a male donor with early-stage non-small cell lung cancer.

This clonotype was seen only a few times. The chain has TRBV7-8 and TRBJ2-7; no clear D gene. Germline V gene data show CDR1 as SGHVS and CDR2 as FQNEAQ. The CDR3 spans 14 residues. V was pared by 0 bases and J by 2 bases, with 8 bases between. The CDR3 coding sequence is TGTGCCAGCAGCTTAGCGGCTTTACCCTACGAGCAGTACTTC. It yields the protein CASSLAALPYEQYF.

Many counts were recorded for this clonotype. J is TRBJ2-1 and V is TRBV4-3, with TRBD2 matching 8 bases. The CDR3 spans 17 residues. The V gene end was trimmed by 0 bases and the J gene end by 4 bases; junction bases not matched to a gene: 8. Germline lookup yields CDR1 LGHNA and CDR2 YSLEER. The CDR3: CASSQDFTSGIYNEQFF. CDR3 bases: TGCGCCAGCAGCCAAGATTTCACTAGCGGAATTTACAATGAGCAGTTCTTC.

The rearrangement joins TRBV11-2 to TRBJ2-7, with no clear D. CDR3 size: 12 residues. Germline CDR1 SGHAT, CDR2 FQNNGV. Between the trimmed V and J ends, which lost 6 bases and 3 bases, there was a span of 9 bases. Here the CDR3 DNA reads TGTGCCAGCAGGGATCTCCGCTACGAGCAGTACTTC. Translated: CASRDLRYEQYF.

This clonotype has only a few counts. The rearrangement links TRBV6-4 to TRBJ1-2; 12 nucleotides agree with TRBD1. CDR1 and CDR2 (germline): MRHNA, SNTAGT. Trimming took 5 bases from V and 7 from J; bases not matched to a gene: 14. The CDR3 loop spans 17 amino acids. The CDR3 DNA reads TGTGCCAGCAGTCCATTTGGGGGACAGGGGGCGATGAGTGGCTACACCTTC. It codes for CASSPFGGQGAMSGYTF.

This clonotype has a count of ten or more. The CDR3 bases are TGTGCCATCAGTGGACTAGCGGGGACTGGGGAGCAGTTCTTC. Encoded protein: CAISGLAGTGEQFF. V gene TRBV10-3 combines with J gene TRBJ2-1; 11 positions agree with TRBD2. In germline, CDR1 is ENHRY, CDR2 SYGVKD. With V trimmed by 4 bases and J by 10 bases, 6 bases remained unmatched. The CDR3 is made up of 14 amino acids.

This clonotype was observed many times. The CDR3 protein is CASSQDFQGEKLFF. In nucleotides, the CDR3 is TGTGCCAGCAGCCAAGATTTTCAGGGGGAAAAACTGTTTTTT. V is TRBV3-1 and J is TRBJ1-4; weak D call: TRBD1 (6 bases). In germline, CDR1 is LGHDT, CDR2 YNNKEL (reference sequence). Trimming shortened V by 0 bases and J by 8 bases, and 10 bases separated the two germline ends. The CDR3 loop spans 14 amino acids.

The chain joins TRBV29-1 to TRBJ1-1; TRBD1 might be the D (5 bases). Germline CDR1 and CDR2: SQVTM and ANQGSEA. CDR3 size: 12 residues. The V gene lost 4 bases and the J gene lost 11 bases, with 17 bases spanning the gap. The CDR3 bases are TGCAGCGTTGTTAAACTTCCGAGGGACGCTTTCTTT. It codes for CSVVKLPRDAFF.

This clonotype has a count of ten or more. The chain combines TRBV5-1 with TRBJ1-1; D remains ambiguous. Germline V gene sequence: CDR1 SGHRS, CDR2 YFSETQ. V was shortened by 0 bases and J by 2 bases, with 11 bases between the two germline ends. The CDR3 totals 15 residues. The CDR3 spells CASSLAGYGNTEAFF. The CDR3 DNA sequence: TGCGCCAGCAGCTTGGCGGGTTATGGTAACACTGAAGCTTTCTTT.

This clonotype turned up a few times. Here the CDR3 DNA reads TGCAGTGCTAGGGCCCTCTCTCCGCATGAGCAGTTCTTC. The encoded protein is CSARALSPHEQFF. The chain is built from TRBV20-1 and TRBJ2-1; D not resolved. V shed 3 bases and J shed 8 bases, with 14 bases lying between them. Germline values: CDR1 DFQATT, CDR2 SNEGSKA (reference sequence). This CDR3 is 13 amino acids long.

The J gene is TRBJ2-7, the V gene TRBV16; either TRBD1 or TRBD2 may supply D (6 bases each). There are 13 residues in the CDR3. CDR1 and CDR2 from the germline V gene are KGHSY and FQNENV. V was pared by 3 bases and J by 7 bases, with 13 bases between. The CDR3 DNA follows: TGTGCCAGCAGCCAGGACAGAGGAGGGGAGCAGTACTTC. Translated: CASSQDRGGEQYF.

This clonotype was observed many times. The gene calls are TRBV20-1 and TRBJ2-1; 12 positions match TRBD2. The CDR3 runs 18 residues. Per the germline V gene, CDR1 is DFQATT and CDR2 is SNEGSKA (reference sequence). J was trimmed by 2 bases and V by 2 bases; bases with no gene match: 10. The DNA for the CDR3 is TGCAGTGCTAGATATCCGGGACTAGCGGGTTATACCTACAATGAGCAGTTCTTC. Protein product: CSARYPGLAGYTYNEQFF.

CDR3 loop: CASSLLSSTLAKNIQYF. For the CDR3, the DNA is TGTGCCAGCAGCTTACTCAGCTCGACACTAGCCAAAAACATTCAGTACTTC. V and J are TRBV7-8 and TRBJ2-4; D ambiguous. Germline CDR1 SGHVS, CDR2 FQNEAQ. V lost 2 bases and J 0 bases, leaving 14 bases between the germline ends. The CDR3 spans 17 residues.

The genes are TRBV7-9 and TRBJ2-5; tentatively, D is TRBD2 (6 bases). Germline V gene lookup returns CDR1 SEHNR and CDR2 FQNEAQ (reference sequence). Trimming took off 4 bases at V and 1 base at J, with 10 bases between the two ends. The CDR3 is made up of 14 amino acids. CDR3 loop: CASSSGTFQETQYF. The CDR3 bases are TGTGCCAGCAGCTCCGGGACTTTCCAAGAGACCCAGTACTTC.

This clonotype was observed a handful of times. The J gene is TRBJ2-6, the V gene TRBV3-1; possibly TRBD1 or TRBD2 for D (5 bases each). The CDR3 has 15 residues. V gave up 5 bases and J gave up 4 bases, with 12 bases separating them. CDR1 LGHDT and CDR2 YNNKEL come from the germline V gene (reference sequence). The CDR3 here is CASSARRGGANVLTF. The CDR3, as DNA: TGTGCCAGCAGCGCCCGCCGGGGCGGGGCCAACGTCCTGACTTTC. Filled out from reference TRBV3-1 and TRBJ2-6, the complete variable domain reads DTAVSQTPKYLVTQMGNDKSIKCEQNLGHDTMYWYKQDSKKFLKIMFSYNNKELIINETVPNRFSPKSPDKAHLNLHINSLELGDSAVYFCASSARRGGANVLTFGAGSRLTVL.

The rearrangement uses TRBV27 and TRBJ1-2; no clear D. Trimming left V 4 bases short and J 5 bases short, with 14 bases between. Germline lookup yields CDR1 MNHEY and CDR2 SMNVEV (reference sequence). The CDR3 totals 14 residues. The CDR3 sequence is CASSSEGTLYGYTF. DNA for the CDR3: TGTGCCAGCAGTTCGGAAGGAACCCTTTATGGCTACACCTTC.

J is TRBJ2-5 and V is TRBV28; D could derive from TRBD1 or TRBD2 (5 bases each). The length of the CDR3 is 14 residues. Trimming cost V 7 bases and J 2 bases, with 14 bases left between them. Per germline, CDR1 MDHEN and CDR2 SYDVKM. CDR3 loop: CASKMGRKQETQYF. CDR3 nucleotide sequence: TGTGCCAGCAAGATGGGACGCAAGCAAGAGACCCAGTACTTC.

The V call is TRBV29-1, the J call TRBJ2-3; tentatively, D is TRBD1 (6 bases). V dropped 2 bases and J dropped 0 bases, with 15 bases sitting between them. Per germline, CDR1 SQVTM and CDR2 ANQGSEA. The CDR3 runs to 16 residues. The CDR3 bases are TGCAGCGTTGAACAACAGGGAAGGGCTAGCACAGATACGCAGTATTTT. Its translation: CSVEQQGRASTDTQYF.

This rearrangement joins TRBV12-3 or TRBV12-4 to TRBJ2-1; D is perhaps TRBD1 (6 bases). Between the trimmed V and J ends, which lost 6 bases and 9 bases, there was a span of 12 bases. The CDR3 length is 12 residues. Here the CDR3 reads CASRAGTSEQFF. The CDR3 nucleotides are TGTGCCAGCAGGGCAGGGACAAGTGAGCAGTTCTTC.